This T cell receptor beta chain was sequenced during a study of CD8+ T cells in alopecia areata. Study-wide context: Treated patients took oral tofacitinib at 5 to 10 mg twice daily. Whole-study results and caveats: Normal skin contains resident alphabeta T cells, and these are also sequenced in scalp samples.

Investigators isolated RNA and reverse transcribed it into cDNA to act as the sequencing template. Repertoires were generated with immunoSEQ multiplex PCR, while TCRdb's copy carries only in-frame clones and drops some. The sample shows some 180,000 clones, 53% of them seen only once. Regarding this clone: Its antigen is as yet unknown.

The CDR3 length is 13 residues. The germline V gene encodes CDR1 MGHRA and CDR2 YSYEKL. V dropped 1 base and J dropped 6; count of bases not matched to a gene: 1. The treatment was: oral pan-JAK inhibitor, 5-10 mg twice daily. This TCR was recovered from a human donor with alopecia areata. The genes are TRBV4-1 and TRBJ2-3; TRBD2 matches 7 bases. The sample in question was CD8+ T cells sorted from blood, obtained at week 24, from a patient treated with tofacitinib. CDR3 region: CASSQGEGDTQYF. The DNA for the CDR3 is TGCGCCAGCAGCCAAGGGGAGGGGGATACGCAGTATTTT.